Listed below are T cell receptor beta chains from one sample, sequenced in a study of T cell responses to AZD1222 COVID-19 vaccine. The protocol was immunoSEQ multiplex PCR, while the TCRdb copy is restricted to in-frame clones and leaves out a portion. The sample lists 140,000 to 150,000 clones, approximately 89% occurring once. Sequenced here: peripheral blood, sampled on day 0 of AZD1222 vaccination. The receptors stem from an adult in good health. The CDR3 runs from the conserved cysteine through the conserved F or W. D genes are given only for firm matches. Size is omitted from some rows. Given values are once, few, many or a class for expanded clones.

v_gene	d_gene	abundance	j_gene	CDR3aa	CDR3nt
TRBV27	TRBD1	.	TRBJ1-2	CASSRGTGGYYGYTF	TGTGCCAGCAGCCGAGGGACAGGGGGATACTATGGCTACACCTTC
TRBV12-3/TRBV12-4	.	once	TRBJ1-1	CASSLADTTEAFF	TGTGCCAGCAGTTTGGCGGACACCACTGAAGCTTTCTTT
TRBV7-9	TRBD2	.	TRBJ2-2	CASRPGLAGGTGELFF	TGTGCCAGCAGACCGGGACTAGCGGGAGGTACCGGGGAGCTGTTTTTT
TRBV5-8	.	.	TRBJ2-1	CASSLHGSRGEQFF	TGTGCCAGCAGCTTGCACGGGAGTAGGGGTGAGCAGTTCTTC
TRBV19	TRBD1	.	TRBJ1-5	CASSMWQGEQPQHF	TGTGCCAGTAGTATGTGGCAGGGGGAGCAGCCCCAGCATTTT
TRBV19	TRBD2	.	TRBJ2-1	CASSGAGTRTVDEQFF	TGTGCCAGTAGTGGCGCCGGGACTAGGACCGTGGATGAGCAGTTCTTC
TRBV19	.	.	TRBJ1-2	CASSPSGAITHYGYTF	TGTGCCAGTAGTCCCTCGGGAGCCATCACTCACTATGGCTACACCTTC
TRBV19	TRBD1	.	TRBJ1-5	CASSTGTAIGNQPQHF	TGTGCCAGTAGTACAGGGACAGCTATAGGCAATCAGCCCCAGCATTTT
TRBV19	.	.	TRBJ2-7	CASSIGLPPYEQYF	TGTGCCAGTAGTATTGGTTTGCCCCCTTACGAGCAGTACTTC
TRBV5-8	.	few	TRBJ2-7	CASSPAYEQYF	TGTGCCAGCAGCCCAGCCTACGAGCAGTACTTC
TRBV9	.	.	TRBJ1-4	CASSAPLEGSNEKLFF	TGTGCCAGCAGCGCCCCCCTAGAGGGGTCTAATGAAAAACTGTTTTTT
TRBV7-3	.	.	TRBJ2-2	CASSLIQGAGELFF	TGTGCCAGCAGCTTAATACAGGGCGCCGGGGAGCTGTTTTTT
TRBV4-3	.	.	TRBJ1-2	CASSHGQNYGYTF	TGCGCCAGCAGCCACGGACAGAACTATGGCTACACCTTC
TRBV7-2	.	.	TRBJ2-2	CASSFDGPGTGELFF	TGTGCCAGCAGCTTCGACGGCCCGGGAACCGGGGAGCTGTTTTTT
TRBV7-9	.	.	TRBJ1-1	CASSLVGGRSEAFF	TGTGCCAGCAGCTTAGTGGGGGGCAGGTCTGAAGCTTTCTTT
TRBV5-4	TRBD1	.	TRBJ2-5	CASTLDREQTQYF	TGTGCCAGCACCCTAGACAGGGAACAGACCCAGTACTTC
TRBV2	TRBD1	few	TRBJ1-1	CASGGQVNTEAFF	TGTGCCAGCGGGGGACAGGTGAACACTGAAGCTTTCTTT
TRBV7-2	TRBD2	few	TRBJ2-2	CASSLVGGSQLTGELFF	TGTGCCAGCAGCTTAGTAGGCGGGAGCCAACTTACCGGGGAGCTGTTTTTT
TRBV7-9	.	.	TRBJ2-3	CASSLGTEVTQYF	TGTGCCAGCAGCCTGGGGACTGAGGTTACGCAGTATTTT
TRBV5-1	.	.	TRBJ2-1	CASSWGGQHNEQFF	TGCGCCAGCAGCTGGGGGGGACAGCACAATGAGCAGTTCTTC
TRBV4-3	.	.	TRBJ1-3	CASSQEIHHTIYF	TGCGCCAGCAGCCAAGAGATTCACCACACCATATATTTT
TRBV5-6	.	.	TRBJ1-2	CASSLQPDANYGYTF	TGTGCCAGCAGCTTGCAGCCGGACGCTAACTATGGCTACACCTTC
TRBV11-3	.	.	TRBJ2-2	CASSGYKGTGELFF	TGTGCCAGCAGCGGATACAAGGGGACCGGGGAGCTGTTTTTT
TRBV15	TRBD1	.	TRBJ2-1	CATSRDYGTGGNEQFF	TGTGCCACCAGCAGAGATTACGGGACAGGGGGCAATGAGCAGTTCTTC
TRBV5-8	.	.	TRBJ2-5	CASSLGGTWGETQYF	TGTGCCAGCAGCTTGGGGGGGACCTGGGGAGAGACCCAGTACTTC
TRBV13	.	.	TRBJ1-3	CASSSWGSGNTIYF	TGTGCCAGCAGCTCGTGGGGCTCTGGAAACACCATATATTTT
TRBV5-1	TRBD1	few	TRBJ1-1	CASSQSTGRGTEAFF	TGCGCCAGCAGCCAATCGACAGGGAGGGGGACTGAAGCTTTCTTT
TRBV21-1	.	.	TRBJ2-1	CASSLPTVLASVSYNEQFF	TGTGCCAGCAGCCTACCCACCGTACTAGCGTCCGTTAGCTACAATGAGCAGTTCTTC
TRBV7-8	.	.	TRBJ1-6	CASSFGPNMANSPLHF	TGTGCCAGCAGCTTCGGACCCAACATGGCGAATTCACCCCTCCACTTT
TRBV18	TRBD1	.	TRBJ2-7	CASSLDRIATGEQYF	TGTGCCAGCTCGCTGGACAGGATAGCTACGGGGGAGCAGTACTTC
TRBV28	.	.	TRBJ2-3	CASSLIRERTDTQYF	TGTGCCAGCAGTTTAATAAGGGAACGCACAGATACGCAGTATTTT
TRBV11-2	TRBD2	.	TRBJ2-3	CASSSLPQRGIPDTQYF	TGTGCCAGCAGCTCCCTCCCCCAGCGGGGAATTCCAGATACGCAGTATTTT